This TCR beta chain appears in the sequencing data of a study of CD8+CD57+ T cells in acquired aplastic anemia. CD8+CD57+ cell expansion, shown by flow cytometry, had occurred in the patients selected for sequencing. This clonotype came up many times. TCR beta VDJ and CDR3 were profiled, and genomic DNA was the template. TCRdb re-called the reads with MiXCR, one entry per CDR3 protein. Here the sample spans 150,000 to 200,000 distinct CDR3 sequences, less than 60% being singletons. Specimen: sorted CD4+, CD8+, or CD8+CD57+ T cells (not recorded which) from PBMCs. The sequence came from a human donor with aplastic anemia.

For the CDR3, the DNA is TGCAGTGCTAGAGATCCTGCAAGCTCCTATAATTCACCCCTCCACTTT. It encodes CSARDPASSYNSPLHF. The rearrangement uses TRBV20-1 and TRBJ1-6; D not resolved. The CDR3 extends over 16 amino acids. V lost 0 bases and J lost 0, with 9 bases in between. CDR1 is DFQATT, CDR2 SNEGSKA, per germline (reference sequence).